These 22 T cell receptor beta chains originate from one sample sequenced in a study of cytomegalovirus exposure and HLA in healthy donors. It was with 60 Vbeta and 13 Jbeta primers that the PCR ran. Clones were sequenced by immunoSEQ multiplex PCR, and TCRdb holds only the in-frame ones, with some missing. The table has about 130,000 clones, about 80% seen once. Sequenced sample: PBMCs. These receptors were collected from a boy between 2 and 15 years old in good health and CMV-seronegative.

V and J are TRBV6-5 and TRBJ2-3; D remains ambiguous. V gave up 5 bases and J gave up 4 bases, with 7 bases separating them. The CDR3 runs 12 residues. From germline, CDR1 is MNHEY and CDR2 SVGAGI. This CDR3 reads CASSDRADTQYF. The CDR3 coding sequence is TGTGCCAGCAGTGACCGGGCAGATACGCAGTATTTT.

The rearrangement links TRBV6-5 to TRBJ1-1; TRBD1 matches 7 bases. V shed 8 bases, J shed 11 bases, and the junction held 14 bases outside the gene matches. The CDR3 sequence is 13 residues long. The germline gives CDR1 MNHEY, CDR2 SVGAGI. The CDR3 sequence is CASLGQGDVRAFF. The CDR3 nucleotides read TGTGCCAGCCTGGGGCAGGGGGACGTTAGGGCTTTCTTT.

This sequence joins TRBV4-1 and TRBJ2-2; possible D gene TRBD1, 5 bases. Germline CDR1 reads MGHRA; CDR2 reads YSYEKL. The CDR3 covers 15 residues. V dropped 0 bases and J dropped 6 bases, with 11 bases sitting between them. The CDR3 DNA reads TGCGCCAGCAGCCAAGATGGGGCAGGGCCCGGGGAGCTGTTTTTT. Its translation is CASSQDGAGPGELFF.

CDR3 protein: CASSEIGGLQYEQYF. In DNA, the CDR3 is TGTGCCAGCAGTGAAATCGGGGGACTACAATACGAGCAGTACTTC. The J gene is TRBJ2-7, the V gene TRBV2, with 7 nucleotides matching TRBD2. CDR1 and CDR2 from the germline V gene are SNHLY and FYNNEI. With 2 bases clipped from V and 4 bases from J, the junction kept 8 bases outside the gene matches. The length of the CDR3 is 15 residues.

The chain is built from TRBV11-2 and TRBJ1-2, with 9 bases lining up with TRBD1. V lost 3 bases and J lost 2; bases outside the gene matches: 1. The CDR3 runs 14 residues. CDR1 SGHAT and CDR2 FQNNGV come from the germline V gene. The CDR3 here is CASSFGQGNYGYTF. The CDR3 DNA reads TGTGCCAGCAGCTTCGGACAGGGGAACTATGGCTACACCTTC.

The rearrangement uses TRBV10-3 and TRBJ1-3; TRBD1 agrees at 7 bases. V dropped 6 bases and J dropped 0; count of bases not matched to a gene: 8. Germline V lookup: CDR1 ENHRY, CDR2 SYGVKD. The CDR3 totals 16 residues. The CDR3 sequence: CAIRDNRDSSGNTIYF. In DNA, the CDR3 is TGTGCCATCAGGGATAACCGGGACAGCTCTGGAAACACCATATATTTT.

The CDR3 coding sequence is TGCGCCAGCAGCCCAAAAAACAGTCCCAATGAGCAGTTCTTC. Translation: CASSPKNSPNEQFF. This chain connects TRBV4-3 to TRBJ2-1; D is uncertain. The CDR3 runs 14 residues. V was shortened by 4 bases and J by 6 bases, with 13 bases between the two germline ends. Germline V gene data show CDR1 as LGHNA and CDR2 as YSLEER.

J is TRBJ2-5 and V is TRBV15; 7 bases align to TRBD1. The V and J ends lost 4 bases and 3 bases, in that order; junction bases with no gene match: 8. The CDR3 spans 15 residues. Germline V CDR1 and CDR2: LNHNV, YYDKDF (reference sequence). CDR3: CATSTDRVREETQYF. The DNA of the CDR3 is TGTGCCACCAGCACTGACAGGGTTCGGGAAGAGACCCAGTACTTC.

This clone came up once. The chain combines TRBV5-1 with TRBJ1-2; 7 nucleotides align to TRBD1. The junction had 4 bases not matched to a gene; V was cut back by 4 bases and J by 4 bases. CDR1 SGHRS and CDR2 YFSETQ come from the germline V gene. The CDR3 is 13 residues long. CDR3: CASSTAGGYGYTF. The CDR3 nucleotides read TGCGCCAGCAGCACGGCAGGGGGCTATGGCTACACCTTC. Variable domain in full (rest from reference TRBV5-1 and TRBJ1-2): KAGVTQTPRYLIKTRGQQVTLSCSPISGHRSVSWYQQTPGQGLQFLFEYFSETQRNKGNFPGRFSGRQFSNSRSEMNVSTLELGDSALYLCASSTAGGYGYTFGSGTRLTVV.

The chain couples TRBV19 to TRBJ1-2; possible D gene TRBD1, 6 bases. The CDR3 covers 17 residues. CDR1 and CDR2 from the germline V gene are LNHDA and SQIVND (reference sequence). V lost 3 bases and J lost 4, with 21 bases in between. The CDR3 DNA reads as TGTGCCAGTAGTATGCCGGGCCAGGGGCTTGGGCTCTATGGCTACACCTTC. Amino acids: CASSMPGQGLGLYGYTF.

The chain joins TRBV5-1 to TRBJ2-1; D is unresolved. The CDR3 covers 15 residues. The germline CDR1 and CDR2 sequences are SGHRS and YFSETQ. The V end lost 0 bases, the J end lost 4 bases, and 11 bases lay between the germline ends. CDR3 in DNA: TGCGCCAGCAGCTTGGCCAGGCTTCTTTACAATGAGCAGTTCTTC. As protein: CASSLARLLYNEQFF. Based on the CDR3 plus reference TRBV5-1 and TRBJ2-1, the full variable domain is KAGVTQTPRYLIKTRGQQVTLSCSPISGHRSVSWYQQTPGQGLQFLFEYFSETQRNKGNFPGRFSGRQFSNSRSEMNVSTLELGDSALYLCASSLARLLYNEQFFGPGTRLTVL.

The rearrangement links TRBV18 to TRBJ2-3; D is undetermined. Germline V lookup: CDR1 KGHSH, CDR2 LQKENI. Trimming left V 2 bases short and J 6 bases short, with 9 bases between. The CDR3 loop spans 13 amino acids. The CDR3 sequence: CASSPIPEDTQYF. In DNA, the CDR3 is TGTGCCAGCTCACCAATTCCCGAGGATACGCAGTATTTT.

The chain combines TRBV6-5 with TRBJ1-5, with D maybe TRBD1 (5 bases). The CDR3 totals 14 residues. Trimming cost V 4 bases and J 5 bases, with 12 bases left between them. The germline V gene has CDR1 MNHEY and CDR2 SVGAGI. The CDR3 region is CASSSLDSYQPQHF. The CDR3 coding sequence is TGTGCCAGCAGTTCCTTAGACAGCTATCAGCCCCAGCATTTT.

The V and J genes are TRBV11-2 and TRBJ2-1; 10 bases line up with TRBD1. J was trimmed by 2 bases and V by 4 bases; bases with no gene match: 5. Germline assignment: CDR1 SGHAT and CDR2 FQNNGV. CDR3 length: 16 residues. This CDR3 reads CASSSRTGGTYNEQFF. CDR3 nucleotides: TGTGCCAGCAGCTCCCGGACAGGGGGGACCTACAATGAGCAGTTCTTC.

The chain is built from TRBV7-2 and TRBJ1-1, with 7 bases aligning to TRBD1. The V gene's germline CDR1 is SGHTA and CDR2 FQGNSA. The trim removed 5 bases at V and 4 bases at J, leaving 7 bases unmatched. The CDR3 has 14 residues. CDR3 protein: CASSPSRQGTEAFF. Written as DNA, the CDR3 is TGTGCCAGCAGCCCATCCAGACAGGGCACTGAAGCTTTCTTT.

The chain combines TRBV7-3 with TRBJ2-3; 7 nucleotides agree with TRBD2. Germline V gives CDR1 SGHTA, CDR2 FQGTGA. CDR3 length: 15 amino acids. The V and J ends lost 0 bases and 3 bases, in that order; junction bases with no gene match: 3. CDR3 sequence: CASSLTWGGTDTQYF. The DNA for the CDR3 is TGTGCCAGCAGCTTAACGTGGGGAGGGACAGATACGCAGTATTTT.

In DNA form, the CDR3 reads TGTGCCAGCAGTGAAAACCCCGGACAGGGGAGCTCCTACGAGCAGTACGTC. Translating gives CASSENPGQGSSYEQYV. The V gene is TRBV6-1, the J gene TRBJ2-7; 9 nucleotides match TRBD1. The CDR3 totals 17 residues. V dropped 2 bases and J dropped 0; count of bases not matched to a gene: 8. The germline V gene encodes CDR1 MNHNS and CDR2 SASEGT.

This clone was seen once. The rearrangement joins TRBV27 to TRBJ1-2; TRBD1 might be the D (5 bases). The CDR3 contains 12 residues. V was pared by 0 bases and J by 8 bases, with 7 bases between. Germline CDR1 is MNHEY and CDR2 is SMNVEV (reference sequence). This CDR3 is CASSLSGGGYTF. Here the CDR3 DNA reads TGTGCCAGCAGTTTATCGGGGGGAGGCTACACCTTC.

Here the CDR3 reads CASSLVGSGQQQPQHF. The CDR3 nucleotides read TGTGCCAGCAGCTTAGTAGGGTCGGGACAACAGCAGCCCCAGCATTTT. The chain uses TRBV7-9 and TRBJ1-5, with D maybe TRBD1 (6 bases). The V and J ends lost 1 base and 7 bases respectively, with 17 bases between them. From germline, CDR1 is SEHNR and CDR2 FQNEAQ (reference sequence). CDR3 size: 16 residues. Together with reference TRBV7-9 and TRBJ1-5, the CDR3 gives the full variable domain: DTGVSQNPRHKITKRGQNVTFRCDPISEHNRLYWYRQTLGQGPEFLTYFQNEAQLEKSRLLSDRFSAERPKGSFSTLEIQRTEQGDSAMYLCASSLVGSGQQQPQHFGDGTRLSIL.

The chain employs TRBV6-6 and TRBJ2-7; 11 nucleotides line up with TRBD2. This CDR3 spans 15 amino acids. The germline V gene has CDR1 MNHNY and CDR2 SVGAGI (reference sequence). V was pared by 5 bases and J by 4 bases, with 7 bases of the junction left unmatched. CDR3 nucleotides: TGTGCCAGCAGTCAGGAGGGGACTAGCGGTTACGAGCAGTACGTC. This codes for CASSQEGTSGYEQYV.

J is TRBJ1-2 and V is TRBV30; D is perhaps TRBD1 (5 bases). The germline gives CDR1 GTSNPN, CDR2 SVGIG (reference sequence). With 8 bases removed from V and 0 bases from J, the gap between germline ends came to 7 bases. The CDR3 is made up of 11 amino acids. CDR3 DNA: TGTGCCCGGGGGGCTAACTATGGCTACACCTTC. This gives the protein CARGANYGYTF.

V gene TRBV4-3 combines with J gene TRBJ2-7; D may be TRBD1 (6 bases). The V gene's germline CDR1 is LGHNA and CDR2 YSLEER. With 0 bases removed from V and 1 base from J, the gap between germline ends came to 13 bases. This CDR3 is 16 amino acids long. The CDR3 protein is CASSQDRRGRSYEQYF. DNA of the CDR3: TGCGCCAGCAGCCAAGATCGCAGGGGAAGGTCCTACGAGCAGTACTTC.